A single sample gave rise to the 6 T cell receptor beta chains below, sequenced in a study of blood T cell repertoires in COVID-19 (dated by TCRdb to 2020 to 2022). The protocol used for the library was the immunoSEQ multiplex PCR assay. Sourced from immuneACCESS, this table was stored by TCRdb with only in-frame sequences that have V and J called. A share of the clones is absent; for the studies checked, an unresolved V gene accounts for under half, and the remainder has no known explanation. Here the sample has about 380,000 clones; 89% occur a single time. The ten largest clones add up to roughly 1.2% of the sample. The specimen sequenced was peripheral blood. Source of these receptors: a middle-aged man with acute or convalescent COVID-19.

The chain recombines TRBV24-1 with TRBJ2-1, with TRBD1 as a possible D gene (6 bases). The CDR3 totals 13 residues. V lost 6 bases and J 7 bases, leaving 12 bases between the germline ends. Germline V CDR1 and CDR2: KGHDR, SFDVKD. The CDR3 loop reads CATSPTGYNEQFF. The DNA for the CDR3 is TGTGCCACCAGTCCCACAGGGTATAATGAGCAGTTCTTC.

The CDR3 nucleotides read TGTGCCAGCAGCCGGGGGGCTAGACAAACCTACGAGCAGTACTTC. Protein: CASSRGARQTYEQYF. This chain uses TRBV5-4 with TRBJ2-7, with D perhaps matching TRBD2 (7 bases). The CDR3 is 15 amino acids. Per the germline V gene, CDR1 is SGHNT and CDR2 is YYREEE (reference sequence). The V end was cut by 4 bases, the J end by 2 bases, with 16 bases between.

V and J are TRBV5-4 and TRBJ2-1; 8 bases agree with TRBD1. The CDR3 is made up of 15 amino acids. Germline V gene data show CDR1 as SGHNT and CDR2 as YYREEE (reference sequence). J gave up 6 bases and V 3 bases, and 8 bases lay outside the gene matches. CDR3 in DNA: TGTGCCAGCAGCTCTGAAACAGGGGGGATCAATGAGCAGTTCTTC. Its protein is CASSSETGGINEQFF. Supplemented by reference TRBV5-4 and TRBJ2-1, the full variable domain reads ETGVTQSPTHLIKTRGQQVTLRCSSQSGHNTVSWYQQALGQGPQFIFQYYREEENGRGNFPPRFSGLQFPNYSSELNVNALELDDSALYLCASSSETGGINEQFFGPGTRLTVL.

This sequence joins TRBV28 and TRBJ1-2; 8 bases are shared with TRBD1. V lost 0 bases to trimming and J lost 4 bases; unmatched junction nucleotides: 4. CDR1 is MDHEN, CDR2 SYDVKM, per germline. This CDR3 region has 15 residues. CDR3 loop: CASSLWGQDFYGYTF. DNA of the CDR3: TGTGCCAGCAGTTTATGGGGACAGGATTTCTATGGCTACACCTTC.

V is TRBV7-9 and J is TRBJ2-1, with TRBD2 matching 7 bases. This CDR3 has 14 amino acids. Germline V gene lookup returns CDR1 SEHNR and CDR2 FQNEAQ (reference sequence). With 3 bases clipped from V and 7 bases from J, the junction kept 6 bases outside the gene matches. The CDR3 DNA sequence: TGTGCCAGCAGCTTGGACCGGGAGGTAAATGAGCAGTTCTTC. It is translated as CASSLDREVNEQFF. The full variable domain, its missing parts supplied by reference TRBV7-9 and TRBJ2-1, is DTGVSQNPRHKITKRGQNVTFRCDPISEHNRLYWYRQTLGQGPEFLTYFQNEAQLEKSRLLSDRFSAERPKGSFSTLEIQRTEQGDSAMYLCASSLDREVNEQFFGPGTRLTVL.

V is TRBV27 and J is TRBJ2-1, with 7 bases identical to TRBD2. CDR3 length equals 15 residues. The J segment lost 1 base and the V segment lost 6 bases, leaving 6 bases of the junction unmatched. The germline gives CDR1 MNHEY, CDR2 SMNVEV (reference sequence). CDR3 nucleotides: TGTGCCAGCAGGTTAGCGGGCCCATCCTACAATGAGCAGTTCTTC. Its translation is CASRLAGPSYNEQFF.